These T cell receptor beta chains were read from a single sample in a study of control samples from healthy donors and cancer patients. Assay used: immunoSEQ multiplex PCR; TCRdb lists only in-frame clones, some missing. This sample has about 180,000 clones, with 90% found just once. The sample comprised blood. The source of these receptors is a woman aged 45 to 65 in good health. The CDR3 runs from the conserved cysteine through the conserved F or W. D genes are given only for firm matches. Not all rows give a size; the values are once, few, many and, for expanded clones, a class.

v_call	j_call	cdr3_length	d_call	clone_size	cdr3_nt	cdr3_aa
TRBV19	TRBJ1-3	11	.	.	TGTGCCAGTAGTAGGGCAAACACCATATATTTT	CASSRANTIYF
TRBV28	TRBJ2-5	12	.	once	TGTGCCAGCAGTCCGGGACAAGAGACCCAGTACTTC	CASSPGQETQYF
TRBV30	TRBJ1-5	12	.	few	TGTGCCTGGAGTGACAGGGTTCAGCCCCAGCATTTT	CAWSDRVQPQHF
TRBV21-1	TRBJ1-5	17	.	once	TGTGCCAGCCCGAAAGGACAGGATGGGGATAGCAATCAGCCCCAGCATTTT	CASPKGQDGDSNQPQHF
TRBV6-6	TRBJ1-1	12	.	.	TGTGCCAGCAGACCCGATGGCACTGAAGCTTTCTTT	CASRPDGTEAFF
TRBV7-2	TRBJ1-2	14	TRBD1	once	TGTGCCAGCAGTTCTACAGGGGGCGGCTATGGCTACACCTTC	CASSSTGGGYGYTF
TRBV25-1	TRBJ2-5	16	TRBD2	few	TGTGCCAGCAGTGAACTAGCGGGAGGGCCGCGGGAGACCCAGTACTTC	CASSELAGGPRETQYF
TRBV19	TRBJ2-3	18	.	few	TGTGCCAGTAGGCGTTCGGGACCGATCCTTTCTGGGACAGATACGCAGTATTTT	CASRRSGPILSGTDTQYF
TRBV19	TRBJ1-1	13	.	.	TGTGCCAGTAGTATCCCCAGAGTCACTGAAGCTTTCTTT	CASSIPRVTEAFF
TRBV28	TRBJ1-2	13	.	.	TGTGCCAGCAGGGTTGATAGGGGCTATGGCTACACCTTC	CASRVDRGYGYTF
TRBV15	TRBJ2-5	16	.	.	TGTGCCACCAGCAGAGCCTCAAAACGTTGGGGAGAGACCCAGTACTTC	CATSRASKRWGETQYF
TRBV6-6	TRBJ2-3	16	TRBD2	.	TGTGCCAGCAGTTACGGTAGCGGGGGGGCTTTAGATACGCAGTATTTT	CASSYGSGGALDTQYF
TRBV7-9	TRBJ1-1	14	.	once	TGTGCCAGCAGCTCAGGGGCCGGGGTGGCTGAAGCTTTCTTT	CASSSGAGVAEAFF
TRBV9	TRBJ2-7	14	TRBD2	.	TGTGCCAGCAGCGTAGTGTCTAGCGGGTACGAGCAGTACTTC	CASSVVSSGYEQYF
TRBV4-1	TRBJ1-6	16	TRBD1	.	TGCGCCAGCAGCAGACTTGGGACAGGACGAGAATCACCCCTCCACTTT	CASSRLGTGRESPLHF
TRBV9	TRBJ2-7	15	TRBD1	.	TGTGCCAGCAGCGTAGAGCCCCAGGGGGCTTACGAGCAGTACTTC	CASSVEPQGAYEQYF